Below, one TCR beta chain is given with its context. Its antigen is undetermined. J gave up 3 bases and V 4 bases, and 5 bases lay outside the gene matches. Looked up from germline, CDR1 is MNHEY and CDR2 is SVGEGT. This CDR3 comprises 15 residues. Measured with immunoSEQ multiplex PCR; TCRdb has only the in-frame clones, and not every one. The data contain over 65,000 clones, 90% of them seen just once; the ten biggest clones take up around 5%. The data stem from a study of T cell responses to AZD1222 COVID-19 vaccine. Findings and caveats of the study: Distributed over spike, vaccine-associated CD4 TCRs predominated at 160-218 and 743-854. Two doses of AZD1222 preceded a rise in Spike-specific TCR breadth and depth. Repertoire samples came only from after the peak T cell response.

The clonotype originates from an adult in good health. The chain links TRBV6-2 or TRBV6-3 to TRBJ1-2; 10 bases fit TRBD1. The sample in question was peripheral blood, obtained on day 0 of AZD1222 vaccination. Here the CDR3 reads CASSSTGTGDYGYTF. As DNA, the CDR3 is TGTGCCAGCAGTTCGACCGGGACAGGGGACTATGGCTACACCTTC.